This T cell receptor beta chain was obtained from a study of CD8+CD57+ T cells in acquired aplastic anemia (dated by TCRdb to 2016 to 2018). Describing the broader study: On average, sorted CD4+ and CD8+ cells yielded around 3.5 ug of extracted DNA, with a range of roughly 0.19 to 27.4 ug. CD8+CD57+ expansion was defined as a frequency above the mean frequency observed in healthy subjects. General conclusions and limits of the study: Roughly 30 CD8+ CDR3 sequences were shared between patients and controls but appeared highly expressed in patients and within their immunodominant clones. CD8+ Simpson's diversity did not differ significantly between patients and healthy controls (P=0.060).

Profiling of TCR beta VDJ combinations and CDR3 sequences used genomic DNA as the template. TCR repertoire sequencing was run on an Illumina HiSeq 2000. The source study handled its data this way. Repertoires were assessed using TRBV/TRBJ rearrangement plots, CDR3 size and DJ length profiles, and Simpson's diversity index. The most abundant DNA sequence in the deep sequencing data was taken as the immunodominant clone. CDR3 amino acid sequences were screened for sharing across subjects and were compared with published repertoires and the VDJdb database. Starting from the raw public reads, TCRdb applied fastp trimming at Q25, assembled clones with MiXCR and retained in-frame beta chains. Every CDR3 protein is listed once, alongside the most common genes and DNA of its rows. The V and J calls shown here were made by TCRdb, not taken from the authors' results. The sample records fewer than 250,000 distinct CDR3 sequences, roughly 50% of which are singletons. The ten top clones hold just under 20% of the sample.

In the case of this clonotype: Its antigen is not yet known. Base qualities were left out, and no much larger clone turns up one base away.

Flow cytometry had shown CD8+CD57+ cell expansion in the patients selected for sequencing. Severe acquired aplastic anemia was diagnosed in all patients according to International Study of Aplastic Anemia and Agranulocytosis and Camitta criteria. No patient had received any therapy when blood was sampled. TCR repertoires of sorted CD4+ and CD8+ blood T cells from severe aplastic anemia patients and healthy subjects were deep-sequenced in the study. In the USA, patient enrollment took place under clinicaltrials.gov protocols 00001620, 01623167, 00001397, 00071045, 00081523 and 00961064. Ficoll-Paque density gradient centrifugation was used to isolate peripheral blood mononuclear cells. Before DNA was extracted, CD4+ and CD8+ T cells were sorted using either FACS or magnetic beads. A distance of 8 bases separates the germline ends of V and J, which lose 3 bases and 1 base respectively. Measured from the cysteine to the phenylalanine, the CDR3 is 13 residues long. Here the CDR3 DNA is all that survives: 39 bases in frame from base 1. The germline V gene gives CDR1 as SGDLS and CDR2 as YYNGEE.

This sequence uses TRBV9 and TRBJ2-7, with the identity of the D gene unclear. This receptor was identified in a human donor with aplastic anemia. Sequenced: sorted CD4+, CD8+, or CD8+CD57+ T cells (not recorded which) from PBMCs. For the CDR3, the sequence is CASSGTESYEQYF. Here is the DNA: TGTGCCAGCAGCGGAACTGAATCCTACGAGCAGTACTTC.